The present TCR beta chain was sequenced within a study of CXCR3-negative and CXCR3-positive naive CD8 T cells. Carrying UMI labels, the TRB cDNA libraries were prepared through 5' RACE. TCRdb reprocessed the 5' RACE reads and reports one entry per CDR3 protein, with no DNA. Its clone listing holds 35,000 to 50,000 distinct CDR3 sequences. Germline V gives CDR1 MRHNA, CDR2 SNTAGT. This CDR3 is built from 14 residues. The chain has TRBV6-4 and TRBJ2-2. Source material: memory CD8+ T cells from blood. This receptor was taken from a human donor in good health. Some clones in this sample may be carry-over from other donors' samples. The CDR3: CASSEGSDTGELFF.